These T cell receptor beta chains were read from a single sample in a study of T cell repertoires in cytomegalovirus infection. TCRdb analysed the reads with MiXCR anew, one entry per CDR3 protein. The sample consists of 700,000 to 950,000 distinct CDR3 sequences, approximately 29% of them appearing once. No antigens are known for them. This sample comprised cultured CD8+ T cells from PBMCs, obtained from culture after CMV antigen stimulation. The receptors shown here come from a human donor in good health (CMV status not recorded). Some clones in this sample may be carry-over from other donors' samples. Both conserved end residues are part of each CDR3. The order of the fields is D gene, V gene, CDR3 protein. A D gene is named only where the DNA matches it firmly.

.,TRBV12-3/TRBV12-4,CASSLAGTYDEQFF
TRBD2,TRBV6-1,CASSPAGWLAVTDTQYF
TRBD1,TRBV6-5,CASSYAGRGGSEQYF
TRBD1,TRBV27,CASSFGQGPNTEAFF
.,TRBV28,CASSRQVLGYNEQFF
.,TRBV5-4,CASRGFGTNEQFF
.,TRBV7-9,CASSYIGYQETQYF
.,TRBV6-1,CASRRQLNTEAFF
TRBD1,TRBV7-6,CASSLARDRSNYGYTF
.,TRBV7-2,CASSLGPYAAEAFF